Sequencing of this TCR beta chain was carried out in a study of response to subunit inactivated influenza vaccine. V was clipped by 7 bases and J by 3 bases; unmatched bases: 5. This CDR3 has 14 residues. Whole-study results and caveats: Researchers suggested that each seasonal influenza vaccination recruits few new T cells.

A single record per CDR3 protein comes from TCRdb applying MiXCR to the RT-PCR reads. Of roughly 650,000 distinct CDR3 sequences in the sample, 12% to 15% were seen once. The table lists this clonotype with a few counts. Its cognate antigen is unknown. The specimen was PBMCs from blood, collected 14 days before vaccination. The chain has TRBV12-3 or TRBV12-4 and TRBJ2-3; the match to TRBD2 covers 9 bases. The clonotype was recovered from a man in his fifties or sixties who received an inactivated influenza vaccine. CDR3 sequence (DNA): TGTGCCAGCAACTACGGACTAGCGACAGATACGCAGTATTTT. Translating it yields CASNYGLATDTQYF.